The 26 T cell receptor beta chains in this list originate from one sample, sequenced in a study of shared clonotypes between healthy human individuals. Measured with immunoSEQ multiplex PCR; TCRdb has only the in-frame clones, and not every one. The sample records 190,000 or so clones, 65% to 80% being singletons. The specimen was memory CD4+ T cells sorted from blood. Subset reported: CD45RA-negative fraction. All receptors come from a man aged 30 to 45 in good health.

The chain employs TRBV7-8 and TRBJ1-2, with a tentative D call TRBD1 (6 bases). The length of the CDR3 is 15 residues. The germline V gene has CDR1 SGHVS and CDR2 FQNEAQ. V dropped 1 base and J dropped 2 bases, with 11 bases sitting between them. For the CDR3, the DNA is TGTGCCAGCAGCTTAGAGCTGGGGGCAAACTATGGCTACACCTTC. Residues: CASSLELGANYGYTF.

The CDR3 sequence is CASSIQGYEQYF. The CDR3 bases are TGTGCCAGCAGCATACAGGGATACGAGCAGTACTTC. The V and J genes are TRBV11-2 and TRBJ2-7, with D possibly TRBD1 on 6 matching bases. CDR3 length: 12 residues. V was clipped by 5 bases and J by 4 bases, with 9 bases between them. Germline-derived CDR1 and CDR2 are SGHAT and FQNNGV. Complete variable domain (other parts from reference TRBV11-2 and TRBJ2-7): EAGVAQSPRYKIIEKRQSVAFWCNPISGHATLYWYQQILGQGPKLLIQFQNNGVVDDSQLPKDRFSAERLKGVDSTLKIQPAKLEDSAVYLCASSIQGYEQYFGPGTRLTVT.

The gene calls are TRBV2 and TRBJ1-1; no definite D call. The CDR3 is 13 amino acids. V shed 8 bases and J shed 0 bases, with 10 bases lying between them. Germline loops: CDR1 SNHLY, CDR2 FYNNEI. CDR3 nucleotides: TGTGCCAGCGGGAAGGAAATGAACACTGAAGCTTTCTTT. It translates to CASGKEMNTEAFF.

This clone has only a few counts. The rearrangement joins TRBV10-3 to TRBJ2-1, with D tentatively TRBD2 (6 bases). V lost 3 bases and J lost 9, with 12 bases in between. Germline CDR1 reads ENHRY; CDR2 reads SYGVKD. The CDR3 runs to 13 residues. CDR3 residues: CAISDIDGGEQFF. CDR3 DNA: TGTGCCATCAGTGATATAGACGGGGGTGAGCAGTTCTTC.

The chain recombines TRBV30 with TRBJ2-3; D not resolved. V was trimmed by 4 bases and J by 2 bases, leaving 13 bases between them. Germline V gene sequence: CDR1 GTSNPN, CDR2 SVGIG (reference sequence). CDR3 size: 14 residues. Here the CDR3 reads CAWTPGGYTDTQYF. In DNA form, the CDR3 reads TGTGCCTGGACCCCTGGCGGATACACAGATACGCAGTATTTT.

The table lists this clone with a few counts. This chain's CDR3 is CASSLGAGRNTEAFF. The DNA for the CDR3 is TGTGCCAGCAGCTTAGGTGCAGGGCGGAACACTGAAGCTTTCTTT. The genes are TRBV7-2 and TRBJ1-1; a weak D match, TRBD1 (5 bases). The CDR3 consists of 15 residues. V lost 1 base and J lost 1, with 10 bases in between. Per the germline V gene, CDR1 is SGHTA and CDR2 is FQGNSA. Full variable domain (rest looked up from reference TRBV7-2 and TRBJ1-1): GAGVSQSPSNKVTEKGKDVELRCDPISGHTALYWYRQSLGQGLEFLIYFQGNSAPDKSGLPSDRFSAERTGGSVSTLTIQRTQQEDSAVYLCASSLGAGRNTEAFFGQGTRLTVV.

The chain couples TRBV29-1 to TRBJ1-2; D gene ambiguous. From germline, CDR1 is SQVTM and CDR2 ANQGSEA. V was trimmed by 6 bases and J by 0 bases, leaving 11 bases between them. This CDR3 contains 13 residues. The chain's CDR3 is CSVADTANYGYTF. CDR3 bases: TGCAGCGTAGCGGATACAGCTAACTATGGCTACACCTTC. Using reference TRBV29-1 and TRBJ1-2 for the parts outside the CDR3, the full variable domain is SAVISQKPSRDICQRGTSLTIQCQVDSQVTMMFWYRQQPGQSLTLIATANQGSEATYESGFVIDKFPISRPNLTFSTLTVSNMSPEDSSIYLCSVADTANYGYTFGSGTRLTVV.

The chain links TRBV29-1 to TRBJ1-2; D uncertain. V was shortened by 0 bases and J by 8 bases, with 7 bases between the two germline ends. Germline V lookup: CDR1 SQVTM, CDR2 ANQGSEA. This CDR3 contains 11 residues. CDR3 in DNA: TGCAGCGTTGAAGAATATTCCGGCTACACCTTC. Its protein product is CSVEEYSGYTF.

The chain employs TRBV19 and TRBJ1-4, with TRBD1 identical over 8 bases. The V gene end was trimmed by 4 bases and the J gene end by 4 bases; junction bases not matched to a gene: 5. CDR3 length equals 15 residues. Germline lookup yields CDR1 LNHDA and CDR2 SQIVND (reference sequence). The CDR3 bases are TGTGCCAGTAGTACCGGACAGGGCTTTAATGAAAAACTGTTTTTT. Translated, it gives CASSTGQGFNEKLFF.

This sequence joins TRBV12-5 and TRBJ2-3; D gene uncertain. The CDR3 contains 11 residues. Germline assignment: CDR1 LGHNT and CDR2 FRNRAP. The germline V and J ends were trimmed by 1 base and 4 bases, with 0 bases remaining between them. CDR3 bases: TGTGCTAGTGGTTTGGCAGATACGCAGTATTTT. Its translation is CASGLADTQYF.

The chain has TRBV19 and TRBJ2-7; 7 nucleotides agree with TRBD1. The CDR3 length is 18 residues. V shed 2 bases, J shed 2 bases, and the junction held 15 bases outside the gene matches. The germline CDR1 and CDR2 sequences are LNHDA and SQIVND (reference sequence). CDR3 sequence reads: CASSISHAPGQRTYEQYF. Written as DNA, the CDR3 is TGTGCCAGTAGTATATCGCACGCTCCGGGACAGCGAACCTACGAGCAGTACTTC. The full variable domain, with the rest looked up from reference TRBV19 and TRBJ2-7, is DGGITQSPKYLFRKEGQNVTLSCEQNLNHDAMYWYRQDPGQGLRLIYYSQIVNDFQKGDIAEGYSVSREKKESFPLTVTSAQKNPTAFYLCASSISHAPGQRTYEQYFGPGTRLTVT.

Concerning this clone: A read error may produce the germline difference seen at one junction end. The gene calls are TRBV19 and TRBJ2-1; D may be TRBD2 (5 bases). From germline, CDR1 is LNHDA and CDR2 SQIVND (reference sequence). The CDR3 consists of 15 residues. DNA of the CDR3: TGTGCCAGTGGTATAGCGCTCAGCTCCTACAATGAGCAGTTCTTC. It translates to CASGIALSSYNEQFF.

This clone was seen more than once but under ten times. The chain is built from TRBV11-2 and TRBJ2-5; 9 bases line up with TRBD2. Per the germline V gene, CDR1 is SGHAT and CDR2 is FQNNGV. CDR3 length: 16 residues. Trimming cost V 5 bases and J 2 bases; bases outside gene matches: 9. CDR3 sequence: CASSRSASGVQETQYF. As DNA, the CDR3 is TGTGCCAGCAGCCGCTCGGCTAGCGGGGTTCAAGAGACCCAGTACTTC.

This clone was observed once. The chain carries TRBV5-6 and TRBJ2-5, with 10 bases aligning to TRBD2. J was trimmed by 5 bases and V by 3 bases; bases with no gene match: 10. Per germline, CDR1 SGHDT and CDR2 YYEEEE. The CDR3 spans 16 residues. CDR3: CASSWKSGRAGETQYF. The CDR3 region has the DNA TGTGCCAGCAGCTGGAAAAGCGGGAGGGCCGGGGAGACCCAGTACTTC.

The J gene is TRBJ2-7, the V gene TRBV5-1; D perhaps matches TRBD1 (6 bases). The CDR3 loop spans 14 amino acids. Germline CDR1 is SGHRS and CDR2 is YFSETQ. Trimming left V 3 bases short and J 2 bases short, with 12 bases between. Here the CDR3 reads CASSSITGPYEQYF. The CDR3 DNA reads TGCGCCAGCAGCTCAATTACAGGGCCCTACGAGCAGTACTTC.

The chain is built from TRBV9 and TRBJ2-6; D gene ambiguous. The germline V and J ends were trimmed by 0 bases and 2 bases, with 9 bases remaining between them. This CDR3 spans 16 amino acids. Germline CDR1 SGDLS, CDR2 YYNGEE. The CDR3 bases are TGTGCCAGCAGCGTAGGGTCTCACCCTGGGGCCAACGTCCTGACTTTC. Translation: CASSVGSHPGANVLTF.

This chain connects TRBV25-1 to TRBJ2-4; D is unclear. Germline V gene lookup returns CDR1 MGHDK and CDR2 SYGVNS. CDR3 size: 13 residues. The V gene lost 6 bases and the J gene lost 8 bases, with 14 bases spanning the gap. The CDR3 DNA sequence: TGTGCCAGCAGCTCTGTTGAAAGGGACATTCAGTACTTC. Protein: CASSSVERDIQYF.

This clone was counted between two and nine times. The V call is TRBV9, the J call TRBJ2-5; TRBD2 matches at 11 bases. J was trimmed by 3 bases and V by 4 bases; bases with no gene match: 5. This CDR3 comprises 15 residues. Germline CDR1 SGDLS, CDR2 YYNGEE. The DNA of the CDR3 is TGTGCCAGCAGCCTTATGGGACTAGCGGAAGAGACCCAGTACTTC. Its translation: CASSLMGLAEETQYF.

The V and J genes are TRBV6-1 and TRBJ2-1; D not resolved. Trimming pared 7 bases from V and 11 bases from J, leaving 12 bases between. Germline CDR1 is MNHNS and CDR2 is SASEGT. The CDR3 extends over 11 amino acids. The CDR3 here is CASTNGPKQFF. The CDR3 coding sequence is TGTGCCAGCACGAACGGGCCTAAGCAGTTCTTC.

The gene calls are TRBV6-6 and TRBJ1-2, with D possibly TRBD1 on 5 matching bases. The CDR3 spans 13 residues. Germline V gives CDR1 MNHNY, CDR2 SVGAGI (reference sequence). Trimming took off 5 bases at V and 4 bases at J, with 11 bases between the two ends. CDR3 DNA sequence: TGTGCCAGCAGTACGCAGGGCACCTATGGCTACACCTTC. Protein sequence: CASSTQGTYGYTF.

J is TRBJ2-1 and V is TRBV11-3; 7 nucleotides align to TRBD1. The CDR3 totals 16 residues. V gave up 0 bases and J gave up 1 base; unmatched junction bases: 3. The germline CDR1 and CDR2 sequences are SGHNT and YENEEA. The CDR3 protein is CASSLEDRVSYNEQFF. The CDR3 DNA reads TGTGCCAGCAGCTTAGAAGACAGGGTTTCCTACAATGAGCAGTTCTTC.

This rearrangement joins TRBV10-3 to TRBJ2-7; D remains ambiguous. The CDR3 extends over 14 amino acids. Looked up from germline, CDR1 is ENHRY and CDR2 is SYGVKD. V was shortened by 2 bases and J by 2 bases, with 10 bases between the two germline ends. DNA for the CDR3: TGTGCCATCAGTGAGAGAGGCCCTGCCTACGAGCAGTACTTC. Protein product: CAISERGPAYEQYF.

As to this clone: Mismatch with germline at one junction end may stem from a read error. The J gene is TRBJ1-2, the V gene TRBV27; TRBD1 matches at 12 bases. The CDR3 consists of 13 residues. Looked up from germline, CDR1 is MNHEY and CDR2 is SMNVEV (reference sequence). Here the CDR3 reads CASSLRGQGAVAF. The CDR3 coding sequence is TGTGCCAGCAGTTTAAGGGGACAGGGGGCGGTTGCCTTC.

The chain combines TRBV28 with TRBJ1-4; TRBD1 matches 10 bases. The ends lost 7 bases at V and 7 bases at J; junction bases unmatched: 6. Looked up from germline, CDR1 is MDHEN and CDR2 is SYDVKM. CDR3 length: 14 residues. CDR3 amino acids: CASTTRDRGEKLFF. The CDR3 DNA follows: TGTGCCAGCACCACACGGGACAGGGGTGAAAAACTGTTTTTT.

The chain uses TRBV28 and TRBJ2-5; 7 bases fit TRBD1. The CDR3 loop spans 15 amino acids. In germline, CDR1 is MDHEN, CDR2 SYDVKM. J gave up 5 bases and V 3 bases, and 9 bases lay outside the gene matches. The CDR3 sequence: CASSFVQGISETQYF. The DNA for the CDR3 is TGTGCCAGCAGTTTCGTACAGGGGATTTCGGAGACCCAGTACTTC.

The rearrangement joins TRBV28 to TRBJ1-5; a weak D match, TRBD1 (5 bases). Trimming took 1 base from V and 5 from J, leaving 15 bases between them. Germline V gene sequence: CDR1 MDHEN, CDR2 SYDVKM. The CDR3 length is 16 residues. The CDR3 here is CASSLLGREGDQPQHF. For the CDR3, the DNA is TGTGCCAGCAGTTTATTGGGCAGGGAGGGCGATCAGCCCCAGCATTTT.